This T cell receptor (beta chain) was retrieved from a study of CD8 T cells in ankylosing spondylitis. The study, taken as a whole, reports: The study identified a TCR beta motif of under ten highly homologous variants that appeared characteristic of ankylosing spondylitis blood. In synovial fluid and blood from reactive arthritis, some motif variants were previously reported.

Quantitative 5'-RACE with molecular barcodes produced the TCR beta libraries. Via MiXCR, TCRdb re-called the 5' RACE reads, giving one row per CDR3 protein. The table has 200,000 to 250,000 distinct CDR3 sequences, 18% seen once. Note on this clonotype: Its antigen remains unidentified.

V was clipped by 3 bases and J by 3 bases; unmatched bases: 0. The CDR3 consists of 13 residues. Germline CDR1 is DFQATT and CDR2 is SNEGSKA (reference sequence). V and J are TRBV20-1 and TRBJ2-5; 11 bases are shared with TRBD2. The clonotype comes from a male donor with ankylosing spondylitis. Sequenced material: blood, either unsorted or a sorted T cell fraction (not recorded which). This CDR3 is CSARTSGEETQYF. CDR3 nucleotide sequence: TGCAGTGCTAGGACTAGCGGGGAAGAGACCCAGTACTTC.